Below, 3 T cell receptor beta chains from the same sample are listed, as sequenced in a study of shared clonotypes between healthy human individuals (dated by TCRdb to 2019 to 2021). CD8 naive samples were CD45RO-negative cells positively selected for CCR7, giving a CD45RA+CCR7+ population that excluded TemRA cells. The library was generated by the immunoSEQ multiplex PCR assay. The source is immuneACCESS, and TCRdb retained only in-frame sequences with V and J called. Part of the clones is not carried over; for the studies checked, unresolved V genes explain less than half of this, and the remainder is unexplained. This sample holds fewer than 800,000 clones; under 95% were observed only once. 20% to 25% of the sample comes from the top ten. Sequencing used naive CD8+ T cells sorted from blood. Sample cell subset or site, as interpreted from the label and publication: CD45RA+CCR7+. The receptors come from a man aged 30 to 45 in good health.

The chain couples TRBV4-1 to TRBJ2-7; 10 nucleotides line up with TRBD2. The CDR3 sequence is 15 residues long. Germline loops: CDR1 MGHRA, CDR2 YSYEKL. With 4 bases clipped from V and 5 bases from J, the junction kept 8 bases outside the gene matches. CDR3 loop: CASSPGNSGRNEQYF. DNA of the CDR3: TGCGCCAGCAGCCCTGGTAATAGCGGGAGGAACGAGCAGTACTTC.

The chain carries TRBV7-9 and TRBJ2-7; possibly TRBD1 or TRBD2 for D (7 bases each). The CDR3 covers 14 residues. Looked up from germline, CDR1 is SEHNR and CDR2 is FQNEAQ (reference sequence). V shed 5 bases and J shed 0 bases, with 11 bases lying between them. CDR3 in amino acids: CASSPGGGSYEQYF. CDR3 in DNA: TGTGCCAGCAGCCCAGGGGGGGGCTCCTACGAGCAGTACTTC.

The chain uses TRBV19 and TRBJ2-3, with a weak D call TRBD1 (6 bases). Germline-derived CDR1 and CDR2 are LNHDA and SQIVND (reference sequence). V shed 10 bases and J shed 3 bases, with 23 bases lying between them. This CDR3 comprises 16 residues. As DNA, the CDR3 is TGTGCCAAAGATGGCGGTGGGGGCAAGGTGACAGATACGCAGTATTTT. It specifies CAKDGGGGKVTDTQYF. Variable domain in full (rest from reference TRBV19 and TRBJ2-3): DGGITQSPKYLFRKEGQNVTLSCEQNLNHDAMYWYRQDPGQGLRLIYYSQIVNDFQKGDIAEGYSVSREKKESFPLTVTSAQKNPTAFYLCAKDGGGGKVTDTQYFGPGTRLTVL.